What follows are 17 T cell receptor beta chains derived from one specimen sequenced in a study of cytomegalovirus exposure and HLA in healthy donors. The PCR used 60 Vbeta and 13 Jbeta primers. Clones were read by immunoSEQ multiplex PCR, and TCRdb kept only the in-frame ones, dropping some. The table records about 200,000 clones, around 77% of them present only once. The sample was PBMCs. The receptors here all came from a woman under 40 in good health and CMV-seronegative.

This clone was detected only a few times. The rearrangement links TRBV4-2 to TRBJ2-5; 7 bases match TRBD1. V was clipped by 0 bases and J by 7 bases; unmatched bases: 5. Germline V gene sequence: CDR1 LGHNA, CDR2 YNFKEQ. The CDR3 loop spans 14 amino acids. CDR3 DNA sequence: TGTGCCAGCAGCCAAGATAGGGGGCGAGGGACCCAGTACTTC. This translates into CASSQDRGRGTQYF.

This chain links TRBV7-6 with TRBJ1-2; D unresolved. Between the trimmed V and J ends, which lost 5 bases and 2 bases, there was a span of 15 bases. The length of the CDR3 is 15 residues. Germline CDR1 is SGHVS and CDR2 is FNYEAQ. CDR3 region: CASSPVGSLNYGYTF. The CDR3 DNA reads TGTGCCAGCAGCCCGGTCGGGAGCCTCAACTATGGCTACACCTTC.

The chain links TRBV2 to TRBJ2-1; 8 positions match TRBD1. Per the germline V gene, CDR1 is SNHLY and CDR2 is FYNNEI. After removal of 4 bases from V and 6 bases from J, the junction contained 5 bases not matched to a gene. The CDR3 totals 14 residues. CDR3 sequence reads: CASSVLRGPNEQFF. The CDR3 bases are TGTGCCAGCAGTGTTCTCAGGGGGCCCAATGAGCAGTTCTTC.

This clone was observed once. The J gene is TRBJ1-1, the V gene TRBV19; D is unresolved. Germline V gives CDR1 LNHDA, CDR2 SQIVND (reference sequence). The CDR3 extends over 14 amino acids. V was trimmed by 2 bases and J by 3 bases, leaving 10 bases between them. Written as DNA, the CDR3 is TGTGCCAGTAGTATATCGGCGGCCTACACTGAAGCTTTCTTT. Translating gives CASSISAAYTEAFF.

V usage is TRBV7-7 and J usage is TRBJ2-5, with D perhaps matching TRBD2 (6 bases). This CDR3 is built from 14 residues. The V end lost 2 bases, the J end lost 6 bases, and 13 bases lay between the germline ends. Germline V lookup: CDR1 SSHAT, CDR2 FNYEAQ (reference sequence). The CDR3 DNA reads as TGTGCCAGCAGCTTAAACCCTAGCGCGCAGACCCAGTACTTC. It translates to CASSLNPSAQTQYF.

V gene TRBV21-1 combines with J gene TRBJ1-1; TRBD1, as called in the table, went unchecked against the DNA. TRBV21-1 is labeled a pseudogene. This CDR3 has 11 amino acids. CDR3 in amino acids: CASTQGAEAFF. CDR3 nucleotides: TGTGCCAGCACCCAGGGGGCTGAAGCTTTCTTT.

The chain combines TRBV5-1 with TRBJ2-5; a weak D match, TRBD1 (5 bases). The V gene lost 2 bases and the J gene lost 1 base, with 12 bases spanning the gap. The CDR3 sequence is 15 residues long. Germline V gives CDR1 SGHRS, CDR2 YFSETQ. The CDR3 DNA reads as TGCGCCAGCAGCTTCGGAAATGGGGCCCAAGAGACCCAGTACTTC. The encoded protein is CASSFGNGAQETQYF.

This clone has just one count. This rearrangement joins TRBV20-1 to TRBJ1-1, with D perhaps TRBD1 (5 bases). Germline V gene data show CDR1 as DFQATT and CDR2 as SNEGSKA (reference sequence). The V gene lost 0 bases and the J gene lost 7 bases, with 6 bases spanning the gap. This CDR3 region has 11 residues. CDR3 sequence: CSARDRGEAFF. The CDR3 nucleotides are TGCAGTGCTAGAGATAGGGGTGAAGCTTTCTTT.

This clone has just one count. The chain combines TRBV19 with TRBJ1-1; no firm D call. There are 13 residues in the CDR3. Trimming removed 6 bases at V and 5 bases at J, with 13 bases between. Germline V lookup: CDR1 LNHDA, CDR2 SQIVND (reference sequence). This chain's CDR3 is CASSDSPGTEAFF. The CDR3, as DNA: TGTGCCAGTAGCGATTCACCCGGGACTGAAGCTTTCTTT.

The chain combines TRBV14 with TRBJ1-6; D remains ambiguous. Germline lookup yields CDR1 SGHDN and CDR2 FVKESK. V was cut by 0 bases and J by 7 bases, with 10 bases left in between. The CDR3 length is 15 residues. CDR3 protein: CASSQDQTGNSPLHF. The CDR3 DNA follows: TGTGCCAGCAGCCAAGATCAGACGGGGAATTCACCCCTCCACTTT. Together with reference TRBV14 and TRBJ1-6, the CDR3 gives the full variable domain: EAGVTQFPSHSVIEKGQTVTLRCDPISGHDNLYWYRRVMGKEIKFLLHFVKESKQDESGMPNNRFLAERTGGTYSTLKVQPAELEDSGVYFCASSQDQTGNSPLHFGNGTRLTVT.

V and J are TRBV7-6 and TRBJ1-2; TRBD1 agrees at 7 bases. In germline, CDR1 is SGHVS, CDR2 FNYEAQ. With 5 bases clipped from V and 10 bases from J, the junction kept 16 bases outside the gene matches. The CDR3 consists of 15 residues. Here the CDR3 reads CASSPRGQPARDYTF. The CDR3 DNA reads as TGTGCCAGCAGCCCCCGGGGACAGCCGGCAAGAGACTACACCTTC.

V and J are TRBV5-8 and TRBJ2-7, with 10 bases fitting TRBD2. The J segment lost 5 bases and the V segment lost 3 bases, leaving 8 bases of the junction unmatched. This CDR3 is 15 amino acids long. CDR1 and CDR2 (germline): SGHTS, YDEGEE. CDR3 sequence: CASSSPGLATDEQYF. For the CDR3, the DNA is TGTGCCAGCAGCTCACCGGGACTAGCGACCGACGAGCAGTACTTC.

This rearrangement joins TRBV28 to TRBJ2-7; 11 nucleotides match TRBD2. This CDR3 is 14 amino acids long. The V and J ends lost 4 bases and 4 bases, in that order; junction bases with no gene match: 3. The germline V gene has CDR1 MDHEN and CDR2 SYDVKM. The CDR3 bases are TGTGCCAGCAGTTCCACTAGCGGGAGTTACGAGCAGTACTTC. Amino acid sequence: CASSSTSGSYEQYF.

This CDR3 is CASSQDQGTGSEKLFF. CDR3 in DNA: TGTGCCAGCAGCCAAGATCAGGGGACAGGGAGCGAAAAACTGTTTTTT. The rearrangement links TRBV4-2 to TRBJ1-4, with 9 bases that match TRBD1. Germline trimming cut 0 bases from V and 8 bases from J; bases unmatched to any gene: 7. Per the germline V gene, CDR1 is LGHNA and CDR2 is YNFKEQ. This CDR3 contains 16 residues.

This rearrangement joins TRBV30 to TRBJ1-2, with D tentatively TRBD1 (5 bases). V was trimmed by 0 bases and J by 7 bases, leaving 9 bases between them. The CDR3 loop spans 12 amino acids. Germline V gene sequence: CDR1 GTSNPN, CDR2 SVGIG (reference sequence). CDR3 in amino acids: CAWSVTQGGYTF. CDR3 sequence (DNA): TGTGCCTGGAGTGTAACGCAGGGTGGCTACACCTTC.

V and J are TRBV4-1 and TRBJ1-2; D is undetermined. Germline V gene sequence: CDR1 MGHRA, CDR2 YSYEKL. Trimming took off 1 base at V and 4 bases at J, with 13 bases between the two ends. This CDR3 contains 15 residues. CDR3 DNA: TGCGCCAGCAGCCAAGTCATGGCAGGCTTCTATGGCTACACCTTC. It specifies CASSQVMAGFYGYTF.

The CDR3 DNA is TGTGCCAGCAGTATAGGACAGCGCAATGAGCAGTTCTTC. Protein: CASSIGQRNEQFF. The chain employs TRBV6-5 and TRBJ2-1; possibly TRBD1 for D (6 bases). From germline, CDR1 is MNHEY and CDR2 SVGAGI. This CDR3 is 13 amino acids long. The V and J ends lost 5 bases and 6 bases respectively, with 11 bases between them.